This T cell receptor (beta chain) came from a study of T cells in Graves' hyperthyroidism and ophthalmopathy (dated by TCRdb to about 2019). Broadly, across the study: Peripheral blood samples were taken at the time of initial diagnosis, prior to any treatment. The 90 to 100 discovery patients were randomly split 7:3 into training and test sets. Prospective prediction of ophthalmopathy was tested in an independent validation cohort consisting of 18 to 20 hyperthyroidism patients and approximately 16 patients who later progressed to ophthalmopathy. A discovery cohort of roughly 100 patients, roughly 43 with Graves' ophthalmopathy and 55 to 60 with stable Graves' hyperthyroidism, was used to find distinguishing TCR V-J signatures. The paper describes TCR Vbeta CDR3 sequencing of about 140 peripheral blood samples, made up of some 40 ophthalmopathy patients, roughly 72 hyperthyroidism patients and roughly 17 progressor patients. The study also compared thyroid tissue and blood T-cell repertoires from several Graves' hyperthyroidism patients. After blood sampling, hyperthyroidism patients were treated with methimazole at a starting dose of 30 mg daily, and ophthalmopathy patients were treated with high-dose intravenous methylprednisolone. The research as a whole found: Most expanded thyroid clonotypes (frequency above 0.001) were also detected in blood, a finding suggesting that blood repertoires may reflect thyroid immune responses. A model built on a 13 V-J signature distinguished ophthalmopathy from stable hyperthyroidism, reaching 87.88% sensitivity and around 81% specificity in cross-validation and 80%/75% in testing. During validation, the model predicted progression to ophthalmopathy a median of approximately 6.5 months ahead of onset, with approximately 70% sensitivity and 72% to 80% specificity. No statistical method was used to fix the sample size in advance, and group allocation was not hidden from the investigators.

From the germline V gene, CDR1 is MDHEN and CDR2 is SYDVKM. Trimming removed 8 bases from V and 5 bases from J; the gene matches leave 5 bases unexplained. There are 13 amino acids in the CDR3, from cysteine to phenylalanine inclusive. Of the read, only the CDR3 DNA is kept; its 39 bases are in frame from base 1. A patient counted as having stable Graves' hyperthyroidism if no progression to ophthalmopathy occurred over 18 months of follow-up. Hyperthyroidism patients were newly diagnosed, had a disease duration of under 2 months, and were aged 18 to 65 years. Any patient with an uncontrolled infection, another autoimmune disease, pregnancy or lactation was excluded. Clinical symptoms, serum thyroxine and TRAb, thyroid ultrasound, and orbital computed tomography formed the basis for the diagnoses. PBMCs were separated from around 9.1 ml of fresh peripheral blood using Ficoll-Paque density gradient centrifugation. Total RNA was extracted using Trizol reagent, and RNA quality was assessed on an Agilent 2100 Bioanalyzer.

Amplification of TCR beta CDR3 regions was carried out from RNA transcripts. A first-round RT-PCR of the TCR CDR3 used the HTBI primer set with the Qiagen OneStep RT-PCR kit. Libraries were constructed in a second round of multiplex PCR, after which size selection and purification were carried out. Libraries were sequenced paired-end with 100 bp reads on an Illumina HiSeq2000. As for the original processing: Raw data were processed with SOAPnuke, discarding reads with adapters, uncalled bases, mean Phred below 15, or no exact constant-primer or identifier match. High-quality paired reads were merged with COPE v1.2.5, and unique nucleotide sequences were defined as clonotypes. MiTCR v1.1 was used to align the clonotypes against IMGT TRBV, TRBD and TRBJ reference segments. Analysis was restricted to V-J combinations with a frequency above 0.0001, which covered about 99% of repertoires. A TCS score was defined as the ratio of F50 (clonal expansion) to E x V (chaos), with BLOSUM62-based TCRdist applied between CDR3 peptides within each V-J. Welch's t-statistics and random forest reduced 514 V-J features to 13, which were used in a naive Bayes classifier (R e1071). The public reads were reanalyzed by TCRdb: fastp trimming at Q25, MiXCR alignment, in-frame beta chains only. Under each unique CDR3 protein, matching rows form one entry showing the most common genes and DNA. The V and J calls were determined by TCRdb, not by the authors. The sample yields about 560,000 distinct CDR3 sequences; roughly 14% were counted once. The ten most abundant clones make up under 8% of the sample.

Notes on this clonotype: It has no known antigen specificity. A much larger clone differs from this one at a single base, so this may be a read error.

The chain links TRBV28 with TRBJ2-7; 11 junctional bases match TRBD1. The specimen sequenced was blood. The origin of this receptor is a woman aged 25 to 39 with Graves' hyperthyroidism. The CDR3 region reads CASGSGQGDEQYF. The nucleotides read TGTGCCAGCGGTTCGGGACAGGGGGACGAGCAGTACTTC.